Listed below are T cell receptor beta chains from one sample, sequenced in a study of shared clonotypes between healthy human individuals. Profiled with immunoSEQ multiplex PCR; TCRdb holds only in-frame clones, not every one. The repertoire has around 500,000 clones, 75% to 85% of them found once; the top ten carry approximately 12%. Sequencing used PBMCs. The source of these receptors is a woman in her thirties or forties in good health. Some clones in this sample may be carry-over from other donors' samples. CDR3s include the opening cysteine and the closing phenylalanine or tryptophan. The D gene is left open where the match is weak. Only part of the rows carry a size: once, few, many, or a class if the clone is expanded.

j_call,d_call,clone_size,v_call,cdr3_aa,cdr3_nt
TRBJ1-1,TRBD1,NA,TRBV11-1,CASTFTGGTEAFF,TGTGCCAGCACCTTTACAGGGGGAACTGAAGCTTTCTTT
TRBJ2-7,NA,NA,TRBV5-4,CASSLGAGGYEQYF,TGTGCCAGCAGCTTGGGTGCAGGGGGGTACGAGCAGTACTTC
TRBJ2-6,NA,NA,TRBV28,CASSLYGANVLTF,TGTGCCAGCAGTTTGTACGGGGCCAACGTCCTGACTTTC
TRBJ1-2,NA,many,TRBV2,CASSDSGYRGYTF,TGTGCCAGCAGTGACTCAGGGTATCGTGGCTACACCTTC
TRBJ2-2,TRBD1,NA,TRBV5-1,CASSSQGAGELFF,TGCGCCAGCAGCTCCCAGGGGGCCGGGGAGCTGTTTTTT
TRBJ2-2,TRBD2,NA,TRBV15,CATSRDLGGSGSINTGELFF,TGTGCCACCAGCAGAGATCTTGGGGGTAGCGGGAGTATTAACACCGGGGAGCTGTTTTTT
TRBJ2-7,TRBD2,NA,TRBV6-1,CASSSTSGTYEQYF,TGTGCCAGCAGTAGTACTAGCGGGACTTACGAGCAGTACTTC
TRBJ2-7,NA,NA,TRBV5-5,CASSYRTENYEQYF,TGTGCCAGCAGCTACCGGACAGAGAACTACGAGCAGTACTTC
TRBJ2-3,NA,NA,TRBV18,CASSTSTDTQYF,TGTGCCAGCTCAACTAGCACAGATACGCAGTATTTT
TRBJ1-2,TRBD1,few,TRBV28,CASSRQGVVGGYTF,TGTGCCAGCAGCAGACAGGGGGTAGTCGGTGGCTACACCTTC
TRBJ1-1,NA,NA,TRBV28,CASRETLTGNTEAFF,TGTGCCAGCAGGGAAACACTGACGGGAAACACTGAAGCTTTCTTT
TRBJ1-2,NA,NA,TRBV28,CASSATVEGYGYTF,TGTGCCAGCAGCGCCACCGTGGAGGGCTATGGCTACACCTTC
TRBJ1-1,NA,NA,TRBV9,CASSAIGRFEAFF,TGTGCCAGCAGCGCCATCGGGAGGTTTGAAGCTTTCTTT
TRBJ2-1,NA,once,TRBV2,CASSAGRSLNEQFF,TGTGCCAGCAGTGCCGGACGGTCTTTAAATGAGCAGTTCTTC
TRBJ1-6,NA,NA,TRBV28,CASSASGLSPLHF,TGTGCCAGCAGTGCCTCAGGGCTTTCACCCCTCCACTTT
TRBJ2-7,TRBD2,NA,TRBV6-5,CASISAGGSSYEQYF,TGTGCCAGCATATCGGCGGGAGGCAGCTCCTACGAGCAGTACTTC
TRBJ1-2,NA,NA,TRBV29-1,CSVEDSGSGNGYTF,TGCAGCGTCGAAGATAGTGGGTCTGGGAATGGCTACACCTTC
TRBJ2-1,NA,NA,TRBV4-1,CASSQVPGVPNEQFF,TGCGCCAGCAGCCAAGTCCCTGGCGTGCCTAATGAGCAGTTCTTC
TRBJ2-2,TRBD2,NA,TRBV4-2,CASSQTLAGAAGELFF,TGTGCCAGCAGCCAAACCCTAGCGGGAGCGGCCGGGGAGCTGTTTTTT
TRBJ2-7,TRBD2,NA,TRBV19,CASSRGLAGFYEQYF,TGTGCCAGTAGTAGGGGACTAGCGGGTTTCTACGAGCAGTACTTC